The entry below gives a single TCR beta chain sequence along with its context. The sample originates from a study of blood T cell repertoires in COVID-19. The overall study: T cells, B-cell-depleted T cells, or PBMCs provided the cDNA or gDNA that served as material.

Germline-derived CDR1 and CDR2 are LNHDA and SQIVND (reference sequence). The CDR3 is made up of 15 amino acids. V gave up 3 bases and J gave up 3 bases, with 12 bases separating them. Clones were read by immunoSEQ multiplex PCR, and TCRdb kept only the in-frame ones, dropping some. The table has 95,000 to 120,000 clones, about 87% seen once. The genes are TRBV19 and TRBJ2-1; D might be TRBD2 (6 bases). Sequenced material: peripheral blood. The origin of this receptor is a woman aged 45 to 65 with acute or convalescent COVID-19. DNA of the CDR3: TGTGCCAGTAGTATGGGGCGGGAAAGCTACAATGAGCAGTTCTTC. Encoded protein: CASSMGRESYNEQFF.